This record concerns one T cell receptor beta chain sequence. Its antigen is undetermined. These data originate in a study of T cell responses to AZD1222 COVID-19 vaccine. The study, taken as a whole, reports: The number of AZD1222 recipients seropositive at baseline was only 6 or 7. Spike-specific TCR breadth and depth were elevated following two AZD1222 doses.

This CDR3 region has 15 residues. Germline V gives CDR1 SNHLY, CDR2 FYNNEI. V lost 7 bases to trimming and J lost 1 base; unmatched junction nucleotides: 7. The assay was immunoSEQ multiplex PCR, and TCRdb's table has in-frame clones only and misses some. The sample yields 90,000 to 140,000 clones, around 89% seen once. The sequence was obtained from an adult in good health. Sequencing used peripheral blood, obtained on day 0 of AZD1222 vaccination. This chain connects TRBV2 to TRBJ2-3; 8 bases are shared with TRBD2. The CDR3: CASTLGGAGTDTQYF. CDR3 DNA: TGTGCCAGCACCCTCGGGGGGGCCGGCACAGATACGCAGTATTTT. Combining the CDR3 with reference TRBV2 and TRBJ2-3 gives the whole variable domain EPEVTQTPSHQVTQMGQEVILRCVPISNHLYFYWYRQILGQKVEFLVSFYNNEISEKSEIFDDQFSVERPDGSNFTLKIRSTKLEDSAMYFCASTLGGAGTDTQYFGPGTRLTVL.